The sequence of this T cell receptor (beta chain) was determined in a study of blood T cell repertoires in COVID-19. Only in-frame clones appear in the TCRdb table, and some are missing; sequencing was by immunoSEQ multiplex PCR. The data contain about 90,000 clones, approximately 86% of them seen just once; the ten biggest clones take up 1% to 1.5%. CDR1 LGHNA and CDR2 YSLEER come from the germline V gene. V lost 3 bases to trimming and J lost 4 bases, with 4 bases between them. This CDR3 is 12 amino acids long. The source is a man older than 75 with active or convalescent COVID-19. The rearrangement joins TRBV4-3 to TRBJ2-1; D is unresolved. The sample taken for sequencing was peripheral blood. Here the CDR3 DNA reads TGCGCCAGCAGCCACCTATACAATGAGCAGTTCTTC. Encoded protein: CASSHLYNEQFF.